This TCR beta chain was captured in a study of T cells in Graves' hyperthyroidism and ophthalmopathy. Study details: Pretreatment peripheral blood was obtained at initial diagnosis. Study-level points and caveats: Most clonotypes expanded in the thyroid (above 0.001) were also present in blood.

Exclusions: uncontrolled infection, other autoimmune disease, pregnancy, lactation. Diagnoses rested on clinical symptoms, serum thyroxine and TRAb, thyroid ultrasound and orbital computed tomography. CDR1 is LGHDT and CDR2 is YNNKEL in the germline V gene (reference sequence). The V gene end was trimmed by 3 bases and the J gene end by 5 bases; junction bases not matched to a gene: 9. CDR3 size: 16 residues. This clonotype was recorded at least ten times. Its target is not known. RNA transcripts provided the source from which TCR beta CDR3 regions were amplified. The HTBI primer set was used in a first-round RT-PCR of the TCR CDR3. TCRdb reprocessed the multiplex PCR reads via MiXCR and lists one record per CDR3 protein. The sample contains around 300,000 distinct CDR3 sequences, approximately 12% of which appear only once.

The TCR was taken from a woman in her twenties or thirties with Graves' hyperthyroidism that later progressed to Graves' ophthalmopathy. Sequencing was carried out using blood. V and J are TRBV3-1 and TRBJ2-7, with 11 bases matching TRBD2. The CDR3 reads CASSHGDLAGGDEQYF. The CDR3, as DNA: TGTGCCAGCAGCCATGGGGACCTAGCGGGAGGCGACGAGCAGTACTTC.